These 5 T cell receptor beta chains share one sample of origin, sequenced in a study of cytomegalovirus exposure and HLA in healthy donors. Primers: 60 Vbeta forward and 13 Jbeta reverse. Repertoires were generated with immunoSEQ multiplex PCR, while TCRdb's copy carries only in-frame clones and drops some. The sample has 150,000 to 200,000 clones, 80% to 90% seen once. Material: PBMCs. These receptors were collected from a woman aged 45-60 years in good health and CMV-seronegative.

This clone was picked up a small number of times. V is TRBV7-3 and J is TRBJ2-3; perhaps TRBD2 as D (5 bases). This CDR3 has 13 amino acids. Germline assignment: CDR1 SGHTA and CDR2 FQGTGA. V dropped 5 bases and J dropped 2 bases, with 8 bases sitting between them. The CDR3 loop is CASSPDYTDTQYF. The CDR3 nucleotides are TGTGCCAGCAGCCCTGACTACACAGATACGCAGTATTTT.

The chain is built from TRBV4-1 and TRBJ1-4; TRBD1 might be the D (5 bases). The V gene lost 2 bases and the J gene lost 2 bases, with 6 bases spanning the gap. The length of the CDR3 is 14 residues. From germline, CDR1 is MGHRA and CDR2 YSYEKL. CDR3 in amino acids: CASSQRGTNEKLFF. The CDR3 DNA sequence: TGCGCCAGCAGCCAACGGGGGACTAATGAAAAACTGTTTTTT.

The J gene is TRBJ1-2, the V gene TRBV4-3, with a tentative D call TRBD1 (5 bases). Trimming took off 0 bases at V and 13 bases at J, with 15 bases between the two ends. This CDR3 has 13 residues. In germline, CDR1 is LGHNA, CDR2 YSLEER. CDR3 amino acids: CASSQDSGGYCTF. The CDR3 DNA follows: TGCGCCAGCAGCCAAGACTCTGGGGGGTATTGCACCTTC.

The sample holds one count of this clone. The chain links TRBV19 to TRBJ2-7; D perhaps matches TRBD1 (6 bases). Deletions cut 5 bases from V and 4 bases from J, with 12 bases between. The CDR3 contains 13 residues. In germline, CDR1 is LNHDA, CDR2 SQIVND (reference sequence). The CDR3 coding sequence is TGTGCCAGTAGTTTAAAACAGGGATACGAGCAGTACTTC. This encodes CASSLKQGYEQYF.

The chain joins TRBV5-6 to TRBJ1-2; D is unclear. V was shortened by 4 bases and J by 2 bases, with 12 bases between the two germline ends. In germline, CDR1 is SGHDT, CDR2 YYEEEE. The CDR3 consists of 14 residues. For the CDR3, the DNA is TGTGCCAGCAGCCCCCGGAGCCAGAACTATGGCTACACCTTC. Its protein product is CASSPRSQNYGYTF.